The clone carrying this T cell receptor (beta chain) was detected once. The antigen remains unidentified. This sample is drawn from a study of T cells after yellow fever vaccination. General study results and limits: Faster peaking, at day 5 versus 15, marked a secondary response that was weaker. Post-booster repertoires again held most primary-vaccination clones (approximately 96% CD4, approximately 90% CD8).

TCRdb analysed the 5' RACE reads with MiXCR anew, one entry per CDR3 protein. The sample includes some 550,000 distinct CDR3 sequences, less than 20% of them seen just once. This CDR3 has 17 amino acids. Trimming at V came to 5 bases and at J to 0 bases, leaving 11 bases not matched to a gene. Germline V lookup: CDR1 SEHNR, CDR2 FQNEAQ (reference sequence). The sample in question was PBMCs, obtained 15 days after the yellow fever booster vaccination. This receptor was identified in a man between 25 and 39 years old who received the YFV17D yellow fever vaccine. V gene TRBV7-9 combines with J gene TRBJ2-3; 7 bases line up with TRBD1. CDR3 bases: TGTGCCAGCAGCCACGACAGGGAGATAGCTAGCACAGATACGCAGTATTTT. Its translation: CASSHDREIASTDTQYF. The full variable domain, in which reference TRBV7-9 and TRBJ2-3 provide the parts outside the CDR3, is DTGVSQNPRHKITKRGQNVTFRCDPISEHNRLYWYRQTLGQGPEFLTYFQNEAQLEKSRLLSDRFSAERPKGSFSTLEIQRTEQGDSAMYLCASSHDREIASTDTQYFGPGTRLTVL.